Given below is one T cell receptor (beta chain) in context. Carrying unique molecular identifiers, the cDNA also gained a universal primer site through template switching. TCRdb passed the 5' RACE reads through MiXCR, listing each CDR3 protein once. The table records hundreds of thousands of distinct CDR3 sequences, 18% of them present only once. The entry originates in a study of identical twins. These data also featured in a second study, about T cells expressing NK-cell markers. That report adds: Sorting in several experiments was restricted by an anti-gamma-delta TCR antibody to alpha-beta TCR T cells.

The sequence came from a woman aged 18-30 years in good health. Sequenced input: PBMCs.

The CDR3 nucleotides are TGTGCCAGCAGCTTAGATACAGGGGGTCTCAACGAGCAGTACTTC. This codes for CASSLDTGGLNEQYF. The chain couples TRBV7-9 to TRBJ2-7; TRBD1 matches at 8 bases. Germline lookup yields CDR1 SEHNR and CDR2 FQNEAQ (reference sequence). V trimming: 1 base; J trimming: 5 bases; junction bases outside the gene matches: 7. CDR3 length equals 15 residues.